The rows below give T cell receptor beta chains drawn from one sample of a study of cytomegalovirus exposure and HLA in healthy donors. Produced via immunoSEQ multiplex PCR; TCRdb's table is partial and in-frame only. The sample contains fewer than 180,000 clones, 79% of which appear only once. Source material: PBMCs. These receptors all stem from a man aged 45-60 years in good health and CMV-seropositive. Both conserved end residues are part of each CDR3. Fields, in order: J gene, V gene, D gene, clone size, CDR3 protein, CDR3 DNA. A D gene is named only where the DNA matches it firmly. Not every row has a clone size; where given, it reads once, few, many or a size class.

J gene: TRBJ2-3; V gene: TRBV15; D gene: TRBD2; clone size: .; CDR3 protein: CATASSGRAGDTQYF; CDR3 DNA: TGTGCCACCGCCTCCAGCGGGAGGGCCGGAGATACGCAGTATTTT
J gene: TRBJ1-4; V gene: TRBV27; D gene: .; clone size: .; CDR3 protein: CASSENGEKLFF; CDR3 DNA: TGTGCCAGCAGTGAGAACGGTGAAAAACTGTTTTTT
J gene: TRBJ1-2; V gene: TRBV2; D gene: .; clone size: .; CDR3 protein: CASSGGGARGYTF; CDR3 DNA: TGTGCCAGCAGTGGCGGGGGGGCACGGGGCTACACCTTC
J gene: TRBJ2-5; V gene: TRBV7-8; D gene: TRBD2; clone size: .; CDR3 protein: CASSVTSGTQETQYF; CDR3 DNA: TGTGCCAGCAGCGTGACTAGCGGGACCCAAGAGACCCAGTACTTC
J gene: TRBJ2-5; V gene: TRBV7-2; D gene: .; clone size: .; CDR3 protein: CASSLGPSWETQYF; CDR3 DNA: TGTGCCAGCAGCTTAGGGCCAAGTTGGGAGACCCAGTACTTC
J gene: TRBJ2-3; V gene: TRBV5-1; D gene: .; clone size: .; CDR3 protein: CASSLPGGTDTQYF; CDR3 DNA: TGCGCCAGCAGCTTGCCGGGGGGCACAGATACGCAGTATTTT
J gene: TRBJ1-2; V gene: TRBV2; D gene: TRBD1; clone size: once; CDR3 protein: CASRIRDSYGYTF; CDR3 DNA: TGTGCCAGTAGGATCCGGGACAGCTATGGCTACACCTTC
J gene: TRBJ2-7; V gene: TRBV2; D gene: .; clone size: .; CDR3 protein: CASSATRASEQYF; CDR3 DNA: TGTGCCAGCAGTGCTACTAGGGCTTCCGAGCAGTACTTC
J gene: TRBJ2-7; V gene: TRBV10-3; D gene: .; clone size: .; CDR3 protein: CAISVEQARSYEQYF; CDR3 DNA: TGTGCCATCAGTGTTGAGCAGGCCCGCTCCTACGAGCAGTACTTC
J gene: TRBJ2-7; V gene: TRBV9; D gene: TRBD2; clone size: few; CDR3 protein: CASSQGTSGRIGYEQYF; CDR3 DNA: TGTGCCAGCAGCCAAGGGACTAGCGGGAGGATCGGCTACGAGCAGTACTTC
J gene: TRBJ2-7; V gene: TRBV9; D gene: .; clone size: .; CDR3 protein: CASSVDPKYHEQYF; CDR3 DNA: TGTGCCAGCAGCGTAGACCCCAAATACCACGAGCAGTACTTC
J gene: TRBJ1-6; V gene: TRBV10-3; D gene: TRBD1; clone size: .; CDR3 protein: CAISDGTGSSPLHF; CDR3 DNA: TGTGCCATCAGTGACGGGACAGGGAGTTCACCCCTCCACTTT
J gene: TRBJ1-4; V gene: TRBV18; D gene: .; clone size: .; CDR3 protein: CASSPRGFSGVSNEKLFF; CDR3 DNA: TGTGCCAGCTCACCACGAGGTTTTTCGGGGGTGTCTAATGAAAAACTGTTTTTT
J gene: TRBJ2-3; V gene: TRBV4-1; D gene: TRBD1; clone size: .; CDR3 protein: CASSQASGTAPSTDTQYF; CDR3 DNA: TGCGCCAGCAGCCAAGCTTCAGGGACAGCGCCTAGCACAGATACGCAGTATTTT
J gene: TRBJ2-7; V gene: TRBV30; D gene: TRBD1; clone size: once; CDR3 protein: CAWSKIRGLDEQYF; CDR3 DNA: TGTGCCTGGAGTAAAATAAGGGGGCTCGACGAGCAGTACTTC
J gene: TRBJ2-2; V gene: TRBV5-1; D gene: TRBD1; clone size: .; CDR3 protein: CASSNQGARNTGELFF; CDR3 DNA: TGCGCCAGCAGCAACCAGGGGGCGCGAAACACCGGGGAGCTGTTTTTT
J gene: TRBJ2-7; V gene: TRBV28; D gene: .; clone size: .; CDR3 protein: CASRPPLAGSAYEQYF; CDR3 DNA: TGTGCCAGCAGGCCCCCCCTAGCCGGGAGTGCCTACGAGCAGTACTTC